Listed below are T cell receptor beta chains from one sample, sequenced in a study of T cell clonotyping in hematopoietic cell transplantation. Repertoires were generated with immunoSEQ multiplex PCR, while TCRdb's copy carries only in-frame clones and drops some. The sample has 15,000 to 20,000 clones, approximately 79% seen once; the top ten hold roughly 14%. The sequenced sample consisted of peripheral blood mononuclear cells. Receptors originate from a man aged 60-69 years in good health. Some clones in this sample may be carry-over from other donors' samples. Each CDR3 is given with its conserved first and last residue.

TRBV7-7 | CASSWGQTQETQYF
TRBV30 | CAWSPGTVSYEQYF
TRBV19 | CASSIGSQPQHF
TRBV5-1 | CASSPGQIYEEQYF
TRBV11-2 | CASSFAVTGNTIYF
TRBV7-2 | CASSLKISGQGSGTEAFF
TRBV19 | CASSNLRANYGYTF
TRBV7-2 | CASSSRPNQPQHF
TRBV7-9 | CASVEGFGNTIYF
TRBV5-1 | CASSLGTDRFTDTQYF
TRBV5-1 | CASSLRTGGAKDTQYF
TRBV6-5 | CASSSQGPYEQYF
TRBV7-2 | CASSATGAYEQYF
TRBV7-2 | CASSLEGGIEAFF
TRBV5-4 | CARSPGQGGDEKLFF
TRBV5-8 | CASSGGLAKNIQYF
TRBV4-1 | CASSQLGRSYEQYF
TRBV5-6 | CASSLLGTGILGYTF
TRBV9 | CASSVGTFPTDTQYF
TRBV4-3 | CASSHRAGGSTDTQYF
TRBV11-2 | CASSLDRAGDNPEAFF
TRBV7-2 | CASSPGGGPLEQYF
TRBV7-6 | CASSLRLRGPLTETQYF
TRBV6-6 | CASRPPDDYGYTF
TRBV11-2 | CASSLYLAGFYEQYF
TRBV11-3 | CASSLSTNTEAFF
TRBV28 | CASSHGGRGPAKKLFF
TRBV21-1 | CASSKVRRGGYGYTF
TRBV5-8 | CASSLSLTSTDTQYF
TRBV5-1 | CASSLGTSGMGEQFF
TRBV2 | CASRDHRGPGNQPQHF
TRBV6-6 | CASSFPGQPTEQYF
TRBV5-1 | CASSTGGGNQPQHF
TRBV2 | CASSGLAGAGELFF
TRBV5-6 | CASSPVGSGFYEQYF